The 32 T cell receptor beta chains in this list originate from one sample, sequenced in a study of blood T cell repertoires in COVID-19 (dated by TCRdb to the early 2020s). Library generation was performed with the immunoSEQ multiplex PCR assay. The clones in this table, taken by TCRdb from immuneACCESS, are in-frame only. Not every clone is retained; where verified, under half of the shortfall comes from an unresolved V gene, and the cause of the rest is unknown. In all, the sample holds some 11,000 clones, and nearly 95% of those were seen once. Of the sample, 28% is held by the ten largest clones. Sequencing was carried out using peripheral blood. Source of these receptors: a woman in her 70s with active COVID-19.

This chain uses TRBV5-1 with TRBJ2-5; TRBD1 is a possible D gene (5 bases). Per the germline V gene, CDR1 is SGHRS and CDR2 is YFSETQ. V was pared by 6 bases and J by 2 bases, with 14 bases between. CDR3 length equals 14 residues. The CDR3 is CASTPGKGQETQYF. The DNA of the CDR3 is TGCGCCAGCACCCCAGGGAAGGGTCAAGAGACCCAGTACTTC.

As for this clone: Different DNA sequences within this sample yield the same CDR3. The genes are TRBV24-1 and TRBJ2-1; D might be TRBD2 (10 bases). From germline, CDR1 is KGHDR and CDR2 SFDVKD. This CDR3 contains 21 residues. V lost 0 bases to trimming and J lost 2 bases, with 25 bases between them. The CDR3 DNA follows: TGTGCCACCAGTGATTTGCCGGGACAGGGCCGAGCGGGGGGGACCTACAATGAGCAGTTCTTC. Translating it yields CATSDLPGQGRAGGTYNEQFF.

The chain joins TRBV5-1 to TRBJ2-5, with 11 bases aligning to TRBD2. The V gene's germline CDR1 is SGHRS and CDR2 YFSETQ. The V and J ends lost 4 bases and 2 bases, in that order; junction bases with no gene match: 4. The length of the CDR3 is 15 residues. The CDR3 coding sequence is TGCGCCAGCAGCCCCGGGACTAGCGGACAAGAGACCCAGTACTTC. Residues: CASSPGTSGQETQYF.

The chain combines TRBV7-2 with TRBJ1-1; D is perhaps TRBD1 (5 bases). Germline V gives CDR1 SGHTA, CDR2 FQGNSA. Trimming removed 5 bases from V and 1 base from J, with 8 bases in between. The CDR3 sequence is 13 residues long. The CDR3 bases are TGTGCCAGCAGCCCCAGGGCGAACACTGAAGCTTTCTTT. It specifies CASSPRANTEAFF. Supplemented by reference TRBV7-2 and TRBJ1-1, the full variable domain reads GAGVSQSPSNKVTEKGKDVELRCDPISGHTALYWYRQSLGQGLEFLIYFQGNSAPDKSGLPSDRFSAERTGGSVSTLTIQRTQQEDSAVYLCASSPRANTEAFFGQGTRLTVV.

V is TRBV7-8 and J is TRBJ2-1, with 11 bases identical to TRBD2. The CDR3 sequence is 15 residues long. In germline, CDR1 is SGHVS, CDR2 FQNEAQ. V dropped 3 bases and J dropped 7; count of bases not matched to a gene: 5. The CDR3 region is CASSFRLAGLNEQFF. CDR3 DNA sequence: TGTGCCAGCAGCTTTCGACTAGCGGGACTAAATGAGCAGTTCTTC.

J is TRBJ1-2 and V is TRBV5-4; 7 nucleotides line up with TRBD1. Trimming cost V 3 bases and J 7 bases; bases outside gene matches: 6. Germline-derived CDR1 and CDR2 are SGHNT and YYREEE (reference sequence). The CDR3 extends over 13 amino acids. Here the CDR3 reads CASSSDRVRGYTF. The CDR3 DNA is TGTGCCAGCAGCTCCGACAGGGTCCGTGGCTACACCTTC.

About this clone: A junction boundary mismatches the germline segment, possibly from a read error. The rearrangement uses TRBV28 and TRBJ1-1, with D possibly matching TRBD1 (5 bases). This CDR3 comprises 16 residues. From germline, CDR1 is MDHEN and CDR2 SYDVKM. DNA for the CDR3: TGTGCCGGCAGCTCCCCAGCCACAGGAATGAACACTGAAGCTTTCTTT. This sequence encodes CAGSSPATGMNTEAFF.

The chain is built from TRBV11-3 and TRBJ2-1; the match to TRBD2 covers 12 bases. The CDR3 totals 17 residues. In germline, CDR1 is SGHNT, CDR2 YENEEA. V shed 1 base and J 7 bases; nucleotides not matched to a gene: 8. CDR3 amino acids: CASSLAVGTSGRNEQFF. The CDR3 nucleotides read TGTGCCAGCAGCTTAGCGGTTGGCACTAGCGGGAGGAATGAGCAGTTCTTC.

The chain uses TRBV24-1 and TRBJ2-1; 7 bases agree with TRBD1. V dropped 4 bases and J dropped 1; count of bases not matched to a gene: 3. Germline CDR1 KGHDR, CDR2 SFDVKD. This CDR3 comprises 15 residues. CDR3 in amino acids: CATSDPGGSYNEQFF. In nucleotides, the CDR3 is TGTGCCACCAGTGACCCAGGGGGTTCCTACAATGAGCAGTTCTTC.

This chain joins TRBV4-1 and TRBJ2-7; 9 bases are shared with TRBD1. This CDR3 region has 15 residues. From germline, CDR1 is MGHRA and CDR2 YSYEKL. V lost 4 bases, J lost 1 base, and 5 bases stayed unmatched. This CDR3 reads CASSPTGGNSYEQYF. The CDR3 DNA sequence: TGCGCCAGCAGCCCGACAGGGGGGAATTCCTACGAGCAGTACTTC.

This CDR3 reads CASSLGSRGYYGYTF. The CDR3 DNA sequence: TGTGCCAGCAGTTTGGGTTCGCGGGGTTATTATGGCTACACCTTC. The chain carries TRBV28 and TRBJ1-2; D unresolved. This CDR3 comprises 15 residues. Trimming left V 3 bases short and J 5 bases short, with 16 bases between. The germline CDR1 and CDR2 sequences are MDHEN and SYDVKM.

This rearrangement joins TRBV3-1 (or the pseudogene TRBV3-2) to TRBJ2-7; 14 bases are a match to TRBD2. J lost 3 bases, V lost 3 bases, and 4 bases had no gene match. This CDR3 spans 16 amino acids. The V gene's germline CDR1 is LGHDT and CDR2 YNNKEL (reference sequence). The CDR3 loop is CASSHEGTSGSYEQYF. The DNA for the CDR3 is TGTGCCAGCAGCCATGAGGGGACTAGCGGGAGCTACGAGCAGTACTTC.

The V gene is TRBV11-3, the J gene TRBJ2-2; D remains ambiguous. The CDR3 consists of 15 residues. V lost 5 bases to trimming and J lost 0 bases, with 10 bases between them. Germline CDR1 and CDR2: SGHNT and YENEEA. The CDR3 nucleotides are TGTGCCAGCAGCGCCGGTTCCCCGAACACCGGGGAGCTGTTTTTT. Protein: CASSAGSPNTGELFF.

The chain has TRBV3-1 (or the pseudogene TRBV3-2) and TRBJ2-5, with D hard to call. V lost 0 bases to trimming and J lost 5 bases, with 4 bases between them. CDR1 LGHDT and CDR2 YNNKEL come from the germline V gene (reference sequence). The CDR3 extends over 12 amino acids. CDR3 sequence reads: CASSQDGETQYF. CDR3 nucleotide sequence: TGTGCCAGCAGCCAAGACGGGGAGACCCAGTACTTC.

V usage is TRBV5-5 and J usage is TRBJ2-1; TRBD2 matches at 16 bases. The CDR3 is made up of 16 amino acids. With 4 bases clipped from V and 8 bases from J, the junction kept 6 bases outside the gene matches. CDR1 SGHKS and CDR2 YYEKEE come from the germline V gene (reference sequence). DNA of the CDR3: TGTGCCAGCAGCCTGGGACTAGCGGGAGGGCCCTATGAGCAGTTCTTC. It translates to CASSLGLAGGPYEQFF.

The chain carries TRBV28 and TRBJ1-5, with D perhaps TRBD1 (6 bases). Germline-derived CDR1 and CDR2 are MDHEN and SYDVKM. The CDR3 is made up of 14 amino acids. Trimming removed 3 bases from V and 5 bases from J, with 11 bases in between. The CDR3 spells CASSFVTGYQPQHF. The CDR3 coding sequence is TGTGCCAGCAGTTTCGTAACAGGGTATCAGCCCCAGCATTTT.

The rearrangement links TRBV6-2 or TRBV6-3 to TRBJ2-5, with 7 bases lining up with TRBD2. This CDR3 contains 16 residues. Germline CDR1 reads MNHEY; CDR2 reads SVGEGT. The J segment lost 6 bases and the V segment lost 1 base, leaving 11 bases of the junction unmatched. Here the CDR3 reads CASSYWAGTKRQTQYF. Written as DNA, the CDR3 is TGTGCCAGCAGTTACTGGGCCGGGACTAAAAGGCAGACCCAGTACTTC.

The chain recombines TRBV5-4 with TRBJ1-3; 7 nucleotides agree with TRBD1. Per germline, CDR1 SGHNT and CDR2 YYREEE (reference sequence). The CDR3 totals 15 residues. The junction had 4 bases not matched to a gene; V was cut back by 4 bases and J by 0 bases. CDR3 DNA: TGTGCCAGCAGCCTTACAGGGGTCTCTGGAAACACCATATATTTT. It yields the protein CASSLTGVSGNTIYF.

This chain uses TRBV2 with TRBJ2-1, with 9 bases fitting TRBD2. V shed 6 bases, J shed 7 bases, and the junction held 13 bases outside the gene matches. This CDR3 spans 16 amino acids. Per the germline V gene, CDR1 is SNHLY and CDR2 is FYNNEI. The CDR3 region has the DNA TGTGCCAGCAGCGACAGCGGGAGGTCCTTTCGGAATGAGCAGTTCTTC. Translated: CASSDSGRSFRNEQFF.

The J gene is TRBJ2-3, the V gene TRBV20-1; D not certain. Looked up from germline, CDR1 is DFQATT and CDR2 is SNEGSKA (reference sequence). Trimming shortened V by 7 bases and J by 4 bases, and 9 bases separated the two germline ends. CDR3 size: 11 residues. The CDR3 DNA is TGCAGTGGTTTAGCAGCAGATACGCAGTATTTT. This sequence encodes CSGLAADTQYF.

V gene TRBV7-2 combines with J gene TRBJ2-6, with 7 bases aligning to TRBD1. Germline loops: CDR1 SGHTA, CDR2 FQGNSA. The CDR3 has 18 amino acids. The V gene end was trimmed by 1 base and the J gene end by 4 bases; junction bases not matched to a gene: 10. The DNA for the CDR3 is TGTGCCAGCAGCTTAGAGGGGATGACAGGGACCGGGGCCAACGTCCTGACTTTC. Its protein product is CASSLEGMTGTGANVLTF.

The rearrangement links TRBV6-5 to TRBJ2-3; the match to TRBD2 covers 7 bases. After removal of 6 bases from V and 4 bases from J, the junction contained 10 bases not matched to a gene. This CDR3 comprises 15 residues. Germline loops: CDR1 MNHEY, CDR2 SVGAGI. The CDR3 DNA is TGTGCCAGCAGGGGGGGGAGGGCCGGGGCAGATACGCAGTATTTT. It yields the protein CASRGGRAGADTQYF.

The CDR3 DNA reads as TGCGCCAGCAGCCAAGCTCAAGGCGGGAGATCGGATACGCAGTATTTT. This translates into CASSQAQGGRSDTQYF. The chain joins TRBV4-1 to TRBJ2-3; 7 positions match TRBD2. The germline CDR1 and CDR2 sequences are MGHRA and YSYEKL. The CDR3 runs 16 residues. J lost 6 bases, V lost 1 base, and 10 bases had no gene match.

The CDR3 coding sequence is TGTGCCAGCTCACCAAAGGCAGGTGGAGGCTCCTCCTACGAGCAGTACTTC. Residues: CASSPKAGGGSSYEQYF. The chain has TRBV18 and TRBJ2-7; D is perhaps TRBD2 (5 bases). This CDR3 contains 17 residues. The V and J ends lost 2 bases and 0 bases respectively, with 17 bases between them. Looked up from germline, CDR1 is KGHSH and CDR2 is LQKENI.

The chain is built from TRBV21-1 and TRBJ1-2; the D call of TRBD1 is as the table states it, not checked on the DNA. TRBV21-1 is shown as a pseudogene. The CDR3 is 15 residues long. The CDR3 loop reads CASSNFLHRDYGYTF. In DNA form, the CDR3 reads TGTGCCAGCAGCAATTTCCTACACAGGGACTATGGCTACACCTTC.

The chain uses TRBV6-5 and TRBJ2-1, with 8 bases that match TRBD1. J lost 9 bases, V lost 2 bases, and 9 bases had no gene match. Per germline, CDR1 MNHEY and CDR2 SVGAGI. This CDR3 has 15 residues. CDR3 in DNA: TGTGCCAGCAGTTACATCAGGGGGCAGAGGGTTGAGCAGTTCTTC. Its translation is CASSYIRGQRVEQFF.

The V gene is TRBV18, the J gene TRBJ1-4; maybe TRBD1 (5 bases). CDR1 and CDR2 (germline): KGHSH, LQKENI. The CDR3 is 20 residues long. The V gene lost 6 bases and the J gene lost 5 bases, with 31 bases spanning the gap. The CDR3: CASSLHGYAAGNEENEKLFF. The CDR3 DNA is TGTGCCAGCTCTTTACACGGATATGCCGCAGGGAACGAGGAGAATGAAAAACTGTTTTTT.

This chain joins TRBV10-3 and TRBJ2-7; 10 bases agree with TRBD1. Germline CDR1 and CDR2: ENHRY and SYGVKD. The CDR3 spans 15 residues. J was trimmed by 1 base and V by 7 bases; bases with no gene match: 7. The CDR3 coding sequence is TGTGCCATCAAAGAGACGGGACAGGGGTCCTACGAGCAGTACTTC. It yields the protein CAIKETGQGSYEQYF.

CDR3 bases: TGTGCCAGCAGCTTCTCTAGCGGGGCGGGGTACGAGCAGTACTTC. It is translated as CASSFSSGAGYEQYF. The chain has TRBV3-1 (or the pseudogene TRBV3-2) and TRBJ2-7, with TRBD2 identical over 9 bases. The J segment lost 4 bases and the V segment lost 5 bases, leaving 9 bases of the junction unmatched. This CDR3 spans 15 amino acids. CDR1 and CDR2 (germline): LGHDT, YNNKEL (reference sequence).

The chain joins TRBV27 to TRBJ2-7; weak D call: TRBD1 (5 bases). This CDR3 comprises 13 residues. The V and J ends lost 5 bases and 0 bases respectively, with 8 bases between them. Germline values: CDR1 MNHEY, CDR2 SMNVEV (reference sequence). The CDR3 region has the DNA TGTGCCAGCAGTCCCCAGGGCTCCTACGAGCAGTACTTC. The encoded protein is CASSPQGSYEQYF.

The rearrangement joins TRBV4-1 to TRBJ1-5, with D possibly matching TRBD1 (6 bases). From germline, CDR1 is MGHRA and CDR2 YSYEKL. Trimming removed 2 bases at V and 4 bases at J, with 18 bases between. This CDR3 has 17 amino acids. The CDR3 sequence: CASSQSRGVLRNQPQHF. Here the CDR3 DNA reads TGCGCCAGCAGCCAAAGCAGGGGAGTTCTCAGGAATCAGCCCCAGCATTTT.

V gene TRBV30 combines with J gene TRBJ2-5; 12 nucleotides agree with TRBD2. The germline gives CDR1 GTSNPN, CDR2 SVGIG (reference sequence). The CDR3 sequence is 13 residues long. As DNA, the CDR3 is TGTGCGTCGACTAGCGGGAGTGGTGAGACCCAGTACTTC. It codes for CASTSGSGETQYF. Full variable domain (outside the CDR3, taken from reference TRBV30 and TRBJ2-5): SQTIHQWPATLVQPVGSPLSLECTVEGTSNPNLYWYRQAAGRGLQLLFYSVGIGQISSEVPQNLSASRPQDRQFILSSKKLLLSDSGFYLCASTSGSGETQYFGPGTRLLVL.